The rows below give T cell receptor beta chains drawn from one sample of a study of T cell changes during pregnancy in multiple sclerosis. Generated by immunoSEQ multiplex PCR, the TCRdb table keeps only in-frame clones and is missing some. The sample gives roughly 23,000 clones, 85% to 90% of which show up once; 5.5% to 8% is in the top ten. This material consisted of CD8+ T cells from peripheral blood mononuclear cells, taken in the first trimester of pregnancy. These receptors were collected from a female donor with multiple sclerosis, enrolled in a pregnancy study. Both conserved end residues are part of each CDR3. The order of the fields is D gene, J gene, V gene, clone size, CDR3 DNA, CDR3 protein. D genes are given only for firm matches. Clone size is stated in some rows and not others, as once, few, many or a class when expanded.

d_call: -
j_call: TRBJ2-2
v_call: TRBV4-3
clone_size: few
cdr3_nt: TGCGCCAGCAGCCAATGGAAGGACTCTAACACCGGGGAGCTGTTTTTT
cdr3_aa: CASSQWKDSNTGELFF

d_call: -
j_call: TRBJ1-5
v_call: TRBV5-1
clone_size: once
cdr3_nt: TGCGCCAGCAGCTTGGAGGGGGGGTTTCAGCCCCAGCATTTT
cdr3_aa: CASSLEGGFQPQHF

d_call: TRBD1
j_call: TRBJ2-2
v_call: TRBV7-2
clone_size: -
cdr3_nt: TGTGCTAACCGACAGGGCAACACCGGGGAGCTGTTTTTT
cdr3_aa: CANRQGNTGELFF

d_call: -
j_call: TRBJ2-1
v_call: TRBV2
clone_size: -
cdr3_nt: TGTGCCAGCAGTCAAGCGGCCCAAGCCTACAATGAGCAGTTCTTC
cdr3_aa: CASSQAAQAYNEQFF

d_call: -
j_call: TRBJ1-1
v_call: TRBV12-5
clone_size: -
cdr3_nt: TGTGCTAGTGGCGACCGACAGGAGAACACTGAAGCTTTCTTT
cdr3_aa: CASGDRQENTEAFF

d_call: TRBD1
j_call: TRBJ1-2
v_call: TRBV4-3
clone_size: -
cdr3_nt: TGCGCCAGCAGCCGGGACAGGAGTAGAGATGGCTACACCTTC
cdr3_aa: CASSRDRSRDGYTF

d_call: TRBD2
j_call: TRBJ2-2
v_call: TRBV4-2
clone_size: -
cdr3_nt: TGTGCCAGCAGCCAAGCGCTAGCGGAGACCGGGGAGCTGTTTTTT
cdr3_aa: CASSQALAETGELFF

d_call: TRBD2
j_call: TRBJ2-1
v_call: TRBV4-1
clone_size: -
cdr3_nt: TGCGCCAGCAGCCAATTCCTAGCGGCATACAATGAGCAGTTCTTC
cdr3_aa: CASSQFLAAYNEQFF

d_call: TRBD1
j_call: TRBJ2-6
v_call: TRBV15
clone_size: -
cdr3_nt: TGTGCCACCAGCAGAGAAGGGACAGGGGTTTACTCTGGGGCCAACGTCCTGACTTTC
cdr3_aa: CATSREGTGVYSGANVLTF

d_call: -
j_call: TRBJ2-7
v_call: TRBV27
clone_size: -
cdr3_nt: TGTGCCAGCAGTTCCATCGCGGGCCCCTACGAGCAGTACTTC
cdr3_aa: CASSSIAGPYEQYF

d_call: -
j_call: TRBJ2-2
v_call: TRBV29-1
clone_size: -
cdr3_nt: TGCAGCGGGAGTTCGGGAGACGCAAACACCGGGGAGCTGTTTTTT
cdr3_aa: CSGSSGDANTGELFF

d_call: -
j_call: TRBJ2-7
v_call: TRBV7-2
clone_size: -
cdr3_nt: TGTGCCAGCAGCTTAAGTGGCGGGTCTTACGAGCAGTACTTC
cdr3_aa: CASSLSGGSYEQYF

d_call: -
j_call: TRBJ2-6
v_call: TRBV18
clone_size: once
cdr3_nt: TGTGCCAGCTCACCACGGAGGGGCTCTGGGGCCAACGTCCTGACTTTC
cdr3_aa: CASSPRRGSGANVLTF

d_call: -
j_call: TRBJ2-5
v_call: TRBV7-3
clone_size: -
cdr3_nt: TGTGCCAGCAGCTTATCCGCCGGGACTCTCGAAGAGACCCAGTACTTC
cdr3_aa: CASSLSAGTLEETQYF

d_call: TRBD1
j_call: TRBJ2-7
v_call: TRBV19
clone_size: once
cdr3_nt: TGTGCCAGTAGTACGACAGGGGGCGGATTTTACGAGCAGTACTTC
cdr3_aa: CASSTTGGGFYEQYF

d_call: -
j_call: TRBJ2-7
v_call: TRBV19
clone_size: -
cdr3_nt: TGTGCCAGTAGTATGTCCCCGGCGGTCTACGAGCAGTACTTC
cdr3_aa: CASSMSPAVYEQYF

d_call: -
j_call: TRBJ2-7
v_call: TRBV5-4
clone_size: -
cdr3_nt: TGTGCCAGCAGCACCTTGGACGGGAACTACGAGCAGTACTTC
cdr3_aa: CASSTLDGNYEQYF

d_call: TRBD1
j_call: TRBJ2-7
v_call: TRBV7-9
clone_size: -
cdr3_nt: TGTGCCAGCAGCTCACCAGGGGGCCTTGCCTACGAGCAGTACTTC
cdr3_aa: CASSSPGGLAYEQYF

d_call: -
j_call: TRBJ2-1
v_call: TRBV6-4
clone_size: -
cdr3_nt: TGTGCCAGCAGTGACTCGACAGCGCCAGGGAATGAGCAGTTCTTC
cdr3_aa: CASSDSTAPGNEQFF

d_call: TRBD2
j_call: TRBJ2-7
v_call: TRBV7-8
clone_size: once
cdr3_nt: TGTGCCAGCAGCTTAGCATCGTATAGCGGGACATACGAGCAGTACTTC
cdr3_aa: CASSLASYSGTYEQYF

d_call: -
j_call: TRBJ2-5
v_call: TRBV6-5
clone_size: -
cdr3_nt: TGTGCCAGCAGTCCCGACCACGACGGGGAGACCCAGTACTTC
cdr3_aa: CASSPDHDGETQYF

d_call: -
j_call: TRBJ1-1
v_call: TRBV7-6
clone_size: -
cdr3_nt: TGTGCCAGCAGCTTATCCGCGGGCGCGGACACTGAAGCTTTCTTT
cdr3_aa: CASSLSAGADTEAFF

d_call: -
j_call: TRBJ2-5
v_call: TRBV27
clone_size: -
cdr3_nt: TGTGCCAGCAGACAAACGTGGCAAGAGACCCAGTACTTC
cdr3_aa: CASRQTWQETQYF

d_call: -
j_call: TRBJ2-4
v_call: TRBV2
clone_size: -
cdr3_nt: TGTGCCAGAGGGCTAGCTGGAGACATTCAGTACTTC
cdr3_aa: CARGLAGDIQYF

d_call: TRBD1
j_call: TRBJ1-3
v_call: TRBV4-1
clone_size: -
cdr3_nt: TGCGCCAGCAGCAATCGGACAGGCGGCTCTGGAAACACCATATATTTT
cdr3_aa: CASSNRTGGSGNTIYF

d_call: -
j_call: TRBJ1-4
v_call: TRBV9
clone_size: -
cdr3_nt: TGTGCCAGCAGCGCGTCCGGAACTATTGAAAAACTGTTTTTT
cdr3_aa: CASSASGTIEKLFF

d_call: -
j_call: TRBJ2-1
v_call: TRBV7-3
clone_size: -
cdr3_nt: TGTGCCAGCAGCCCAGGCTTGATCTACAATGAGCAGTTCTTC
cdr3_aa: CASSPGLIYNEQFF

d_call: -
j_call: TRBJ1-2
v_call: TRBV9
clone_size: -
cdr3_nt: TGTGCCAGCAGCGCGACCCTCGGGACTGATAACTATGGCTACACCTTC
cdr3_aa: CASSATLGTDNYGYTF

d_call: -
j_call: TRBJ2-1
v_call: TRBV27
clone_size: -
cdr3_nt: TGTGCCAGCAGTTTAGGGGCCAGTAATGAGCAGTTCTTC
cdr3_aa: CASSLGASNEQFF

d_call: -
j_call: TRBJ2-2
v_call: TRBV14
clone_size: -
cdr3_nt: TGTGCCAGCAGCCACGTGCCAGGGGGGTCGAACACCGGGGAGCTGTTTTTT
cdr3_aa: CASSHVPGGSNTGELFF

d_call: TRBD1
j_call: TRBJ1-5
v_call: TRBV15
clone_size: -
cdr3_nt: TGTGCCACCAGCGTACAGGGGCGGCAGCCCCAGCATTTT
cdr3_aa: CATSVQGRQPQHF

d_call: -
j_call: TRBJ2-3
v_call: TRBV7-9
clone_size: once
cdr3_nt: TGTGCCAGCAGCTTAGTTGAGAGCGGGAGCACAGATACGCAGTATTTT
cdr3_aa: CASSLVESGSTDTQYF

d_call: TRBD1
j_call: TRBJ2-7
v_call: TRBV19
clone_size: -
cdr3_nt: TGTGCCAGTAGTGGTGGACAGGGCAAATCCTACGAGCAGTACTTC
cdr3_aa: CASSGGQGKSYEQYF

d_call: -
j_call: TRBJ1-5
v_call: TRBV6-1
clone_size: -
cdr3_nt: TGTGCCAGCAGTGAAGGCACAGAAAATCAGCCCCAGCATTTT
cdr3_aa: CASSEGTENQPQHF

d_call: -
j_call: TRBJ1-5
v_call: TRBV30
clone_size: -
cdr3_nt: TGTGCCTGGAGTAGCGTAAATAGCAATCAGCCCCAGCATTTT
cdr3_aa: CAWSSVNSNQPQHF

d_call: -
j_call: TRBJ2-1
v_call: TRBV19
clone_size: few
cdr3_nt: TGTGCCAGTAGTATTCCGGCGGGCTCCTACAATGAGCAGTTCTTC
cdr3_aa: CASSIPAGSYNEQFF

d_call: -
j_call: TRBJ1-2
v_call: TRBV6-1
clone_size: -
cdr3_nt: TGTGCCAGCAGAGCCTGGGGACTTTCAAACTATGGCTACACCTTC
cdr3_aa: CASRAWGLSNYGYTF

d_call: -
j_call: TRBJ2-7
v_call: TRBV21-1
clone_size: few
cdr3_nt: TGTGCCAGCAGCACTGGGACTAGCGGGAGGGGCGAGCAGTACTTC
cdr3_aa: CASSTGTSGRGEQYF

d_call: -
j_call: TRBJ2-7
v_call: TRBV27
clone_size: once
cdr3_nt: TGTGCCAGCAGTTCATTGGGCAAGTCCTACGAGCAGTACTTC
cdr3_aa: CASSSLGKSYEQYF

d_call: -
j_call: TRBJ2-1
v_call: TRBV5-4
clone_size: -
cdr3_nt: TGTGCCAGCAGCTTGGAAAGAGGGAGCACACTTAATGAGCAGTTCTTC
cdr3_aa: CASSLERGSTLNEQFF

d_call: TRBD1
j_call: TRBJ1-2
v_call: TRBV27
clone_size: -
cdr3_nt: TGTGCCAGCAGTTTATCCGGGACAGGGAGATCAGTTAATGGCTACACCTTC
cdr3_aa: CASSLSGTGRSVNGYTF